This T cell receptor beta chain was sequenced in a study of radiation and T cells in renal cell carcinoma. Study outcomes and limitations: Top tumor clonotypes rose in blood 2 weeks post-radiation, then contracted.

This clone was picked up a small number of times. Its antigen is not identified. The V and J ends lost 8 bases and 7 bases respectively, with 20 bases between them. Germline V gives CDR1 SNHLY, CDR2 FYNNEI. The CDR3 has 14 residues. Time point noted: blood 4 weeks post-SBRT, at nephrectomy. Specified treatment: 15 Gy SBRT to primary tumor, nephrectomy 4 weeks later. Generated by immunoSEQ multiplex PCR, the TCRdb table keeps only in-frame clones and is missing some. The sample lists around 100,000 clones; roughly 88% were seen once. The source of this sequence is a man between 60 and 75 years old with renal cell carcinoma. The chain has TRBV2 and TRBJ1-2; the D gene is possibly TRBD1 (5 bases). Source: blood, taken from a patient whose treatment included radiotherapy and nephrectomy. CDR3 residues: CASRGDGLRGGYTF. CDR3 bases: TGTGCCAGCCGGGGGGATGGTTTACGGGGTGGCTACACCTTC.